Detailed here is one TCR beta chain. As yet, its antigen is unknown. CDR3 length: 17 residues. Looked up from germline, CDR1 is SGHVS and CDR2 is FNYEAQ. V lost 4 bases and J 4 bases, leaving 17 bases between the germline ends. The data stem from a study of vaccination and CD4 T cells after COVID-19. Overall study context: Post-vaccination specimens were collected at a median of approximately 74 days following dose two (range 14 to 241). Study-level findings and limits: Within the convalescent patients, spike mono-reactivity was found in 304 of 307 vaccine-specific clones.

TCRdb called the PCR reads again in MiXCR, with one record for every CDR3 protein. The sample gives just over 35,000 distinct CDR3 sequences, more than 35% of which show up once; 5.8% is in the top ten. This sample's time point: late sampling 161 to 241 days after vaccination in three convalescent patients. The sequence derives from a human donor who had recovered from COVID-19. J is TRBJ2-6 and V is TRBV7-6; no clear D. The specimen comprised CD4+ T cells from blood, sampled about 7 months after SARS-CoV-2 vaccination. CDR3 sequence (DNA): TGTGCCAGCAGCTACCGGGCAGAACTGACCGGGGCCAACGTCCTGACTTTC. This codes for CASSYRAELTGANVLTF.